The sequence of this TCR beta chain was determined in a study of T cells in Graves' hyperthyroidism and ophthalmopathy. This clonotype came up many times. There were TCR beta CDR3 regions amplified from RNA transcripts. A set of HTBI primers served as the primers for a first-round RT-PCR of the TCR CDR3. TCRdb reprocessed the multiplex PCR reads via MiXCR and lists one record per CDR3 protein. This sample has about 300,000 distinct CDR3 sequences, with 12% to 15% found just once. Stability of Graves' hyperthyroidism was defined as absent ophthalmopathy progression within 18 months. The trim removed 0 bases at V and 4 bases at J, leaving 8 bases unmatched. Germline V gene data show CDR1 as SGHVS and CDR2 as FNYEAQ. The CDR3 contains 17 residues.

The specimen sequenced was blood. The chain employs TRBV7-6 and TRBJ1-4; 7 bases map to TRBD1. The sequence was obtained from a woman aged 35 to 49 with Graves' hyperthyroidism. CDR3 residues: CASSLALQGVGNEKLFF. CDR3 nucleotides: TGTGCCAGCAGCTTAGCGCTTCAGGGGGTCGGTAATGAAAAACTGTTTTTT. Variable domain in full (rest from reference TRBV7-6 and TRBJ1-4): GAGVSQSPRYKVTKRGQDVALRCDPISGHVSLYWYRQALGQGPEFLTYFNYEAQQDKSGLPNDRFSAERPEGSISTLTIQRTEQRDSAMYRCASSLALQGVGNEKLFFGSGTQLSVL.